The present entry profiles one TCR beta chain with its context. This clone's antigen is unknown. Within one base of it there is no much larger clone, and no base qualities were kept. Ficoll-Paque density gradient centrifugation was the method used to isolate PBMCs. These data come from a study of T-cell memory formation after mild COVID-19 (dated by TCRdb to the early 2020s). Study-level background: TCR sequence clusters from the two donors were largely donor specific. Two young, previously healthy adult volunteers, one female and one male, were included in the cohort. In a couple of donors, T-cell clones that expanded and contracted after mild COVID-19 were followed by sequencing TCRalpha and TCRbeta repertoires longitudinally. Overall study outcomes, separate from this receptor: SARS-CoV-2 specificity was not confirmed for the second-wave clones peaking on day 37. Clones contracting from day 15 to 85 had balanced CD4/CD8 phenotypes, while a second wave expanding from day 15 to 37 was biased towards CD4+. The study included only two mild cases, and larger cohorts that include severe cases with pre-infection samples were judged to be necessary. Contracting CD4+ clones were found mainly in CM and EM memory subsets, while CD8+ clones were enriched in EMRA. The detection of some responding clones in pre-infection memory suggests that pre-existing cross-reactive memory T cells joined the SARS-CoV-2 response.

Instrument on record: Illumina NovaSeq 6000. Using 5'RACE with constant-segment primers, TCRalpha and TCRbeta cDNA libraries were constructed, with sample barcodes and unique molecular identifiers added in the process. RNA was extracted from every sample with Trizol reagent. Amplification of the libraries took two PCR steps, and the second step added a second sample barcode plus Illumina TruSeq adapters. The libraries were sequenced on an Illumina NovaSeq using 2 x 150 bp paired-end reads. As for the original processing: The reads were demultiplexed and collapsed into UMI-guided consensus sequences using migec v1.2.7. Using mixcr v2.1.11, UMI consensuses were aligned to TRA and TRB V and J templates and then assembled into clonotypes. Expanded or contracted clonotypes were those called significant by both edgeR and NoisET, with noise models trained on biological replicates. For edgeR calls, the cutoffs were a false discovery rate-adjusted p below 0.01 and a log2 fold-change threshold of 1. As an exploratory analysis of dynamics, PCA with hierarchical clustering was applied to max-normalized trajectories of the 1000 most abundant clonotypes. Separately sequenced CD4+ and CD8+ repertoires were used to assign the CD4 or CD8 phenotype of responding clones. In TCRdb, the public reads were trimmed at Q25 with fastp and aligned with MiXCR, with productive beta chains retained. One record per CDR3 amino acid sequence lists the most common genes and DNA. The V and J calls shown here were made by TCRdb, not taken from the authors' results. The table for this sample lists some 250,000 distinct CDR3 sequences; 7.5% to 10% of them were counted only once. More than 20% of the sample is in the top ten clones.

The receptor comes from a man younger than 30 who had mild COVID-19 (a few samples of this study predate the infection). The sample titles of this study are shuffled in the database, so cell type and time point are left out; the donor was told from shared clones. The sequenced sample consisted of PBMCs or a T cell subset sorted from them (not recorded which).

Here is the DNA: TGTGCCAGCAGCCACAGGGGATATACGCAGTATTTT. This translates into CASSHRGYTQYF. The V gene is TRBV4-2 and the J gene is TRBJ2-3; 6 matching bases give a weak D call of TRBD1. Deletion took 3 bases off V and 7 bases off J, with a span of 8 bases between the germline ends. The CDR3 runs 12 amino acids, cysteine and phenylalanine included. Only the CDR3 DNA is retained, 36 bases long and in frame from the first base. Reading the germline V gene gives CDR1 LGHNA and CDR2 YNFKEQ.